This T cell receptor beta chain was profiled in a study of cytomegalovirus exposure and HLA in healthy donors. Study findings and constraints: Presence/absence analyses supposed approximately even sequencing depth among donors.

As for the donors, each was a healthy bone marrow donor. V was trimmed by 3 bases and J by 6 bases, leaving 18 bases between them. The germline V gene encodes CDR1 SGDLS and CDR2 YYNGEE. The CDR3 runs to 15 residues. Comment on this clone: Its antigen is as yet unknown.

13 Jbeta primers and 60 Vbeta primers were used for the PCR. Some clones are missing from TCRdb's copy, which holds only in-frame ones; the method was immunoSEQ multiplex PCR. The table records approximately 190,000 clones, roughly 87% of them present only once. The sequence came from a boy aged 2 to 10 in good health and CMV-seronegative. The J gene is TRBJ1-2, the V gene TRBV9; D may be TRBD1 (6 bases). The sample comprised PBMCs. The CDR3 region has the DNA TGTGCCAGCAGCGGGACAGTTACTACCTTCCATGGCTACACCTTC. This translates into CASSGTVTTFHGYTF.